These 25 T cell receptor beta chains share one sample of origin, sequenced in a study of T cells in Graves' hyperthyroidism and ophthalmopathy. Amplification yielded TCR beta CDR3 regions, with RNA transcripts as the source. TCR CDR3 regions were first amplified by RT-PCR with HTBI primers. Via MiXCR, TCRdb re-called the multiplex PCR reads, giving one row per CDR3 protein. The sample contains over 500,000 distinct CDR3 sequences, roughly 15% of which appear only once. Sequenced input: blood. Source of these receptors: a woman in her twenties or thirties with Graves' ophthalmopathy.

This clonotype was seen a handful of times. The chain joins TRBV4-3 to TRBJ2-3; D ambiguous. The CDR3 length is 15 residues. With 1 base removed from V and 3 bases from J, the gap between germline ends came to 11 bases. Germline lookup yields CDR1 LGHNA and CDR2 YSLEER. This chain's CDR3 is CASSQGPTETDTQYF. In DNA form, the CDR3 reads TGCGCCAGCAGCCAAGGTCCCACTGAGACAGATACGCAGTATTTT.

This clonotype has at least ten counts. This chain uses TRBV27 with TRBJ2-5; TRBD1 is a possible D gene (5 bases). The CDR3 extends over 16 amino acids. Germline V lookup: CDR1 MNHEY, CDR2 SMNVEV (reference sequence). With 3 bases removed from V and 2 bases from J, the gap between germline ends came to 16 bases. CDR3 in DNA: TGTGCCAGCAGTTTTTCCTCAGGGCTTAATCAAGAGACCCAGTACTTC. Protein: CASSFSSGLNQETQYF.

Many counts were recorded for this clonotype. CDR3: CSARLVGQTSNQPQHF. CDR3 DNA: TGCAGTGCTAGATTGGTCGGACAGACAAGCAATCAGCCCCAGCATTTT. This rearrangement joins TRBV20-1 to TRBJ1-5, with D possibly TRBD1 on 6 matching bases. The V end lost 2 bases, the J end lost 1 base, and 15 bases lay between the germline ends. The CDR3 runs 16 residues. CDR1 is DFQATT, CDR2 SNEGSKA, per germline (reference sequence).

This clonotype came up many times. This chain joins TRBV6-5 and TRBJ2-5, with 8 bases that match TRBD1. J was trimmed by 5 bases and V by 4 bases; bases with no gene match: 3. There are 13 residues in the CDR3. Germline V gives CDR1 MNHEY, CDR2 SVGAGI. The CDR3 nucleotides read TGTGCCAGCAGTTGGGACAGGCTCGAGACCCAGTACTTC. This gives the protein CASSWDRLETQYF.

This clonotype was found a few times. The chain employs TRBV14 and TRBJ2-1; 8 nucleotides line up with TRBD1. Germline-derived CDR1 and CDR2 are SGHDN and FVKESK. The CDR3 spans 20 residues. Trimming at V came to 0 bases and at J to 1 base, leaving 14 bases not matched to a gene. The CDR3 spells CASSQDRKSGWTGSYNEQFF. As DNA, the CDR3 is TGTGCCAGCAGCCAAGATCGTAAATCCGGGTGGACAGGGTCCTACAATGAGCAGTTCTTC.

This clonotype showed up many times. The CDR3 region is CASSQERIGTDTQYF. The CDR3 DNA follows: TGCGCCAGCAGCCAGGAGCGGATTGGAACAGATACGCAGTATTTT. This chain links TRBV4-3 with TRBJ2-3, with TRBD2 as a possible D gene (5 bases). The CDR3 spans 15 residues. Trimming shortened V by 3 bases and J by 3 bases, and 13 bases separated the two germline ends. Germline-derived CDR1 and CDR2 are LGHNA and YSLEER.

This clonotype has ten or more counts. The chain has TRBV6-1 and TRBJ2-3; 10 bases align to TRBD1. There are 14 residues in the CDR3. V was clipped by 5 bases and J by 3 bases; unmatched bases: 2. The germline V gene has CDR1 MNHNS and CDR2 SASEGT. This CDR3 reads CASSWGQGTDTQYF. CDR3 bases: TGTGCCAGCAGTTGGGGACAGGGGACAGATACGCAGTATTTT.

In its sample, this clonotype was seen a few times. The chain couples TRBV29-1 to TRBJ2-3, with D perhaps matching TRBD1 or TRBD2 (5 bases each). This CDR3 comprises 14 residues. The V gene lost 7 bases and the J gene lost 1 base, with 15 bases spanning the gap. Germline CDR1 is SQVTM and CDR2 is ANQGSEA. The CDR3 protein is CSAEGPLGTDTQYF. As DNA, the CDR3 is TGCAGCGCCGAGGGGCCGCTTGGCACAGATACGCAGTATTTT.

With respect to this clonotype: A single base separates this from a much larger clone, so it may be a read error. This chain joins TRBV7-3 and TRBJ2-1, with 8 positions matching TRBD2. The length of the CDR3 is 19 residues. The trim removed 2 bases at V and 10 bases at J, leaving 22 bases unmatched. Germline lookup yields CDR1 SGHTA and CDR2 FQGTGA. CDR3 sequence reads: CASSLVGTGDSGAGREQFF. The CDR3 bases are TGTGCCAGCAGCTTAGTAGGGACCGGAGATAGCGGGGCCGGGAGGGAGCAGTTCTTC.

The chain combines TRBV15 with TRBJ2-1; TRBD2 matches at 7 bases. J lost 5 bases, V lost 7 bases, and 11 bases had no gene match. The CDR3 extends over 15 amino acids. The germline V gene encodes CDR1 LNHNV and CDR2 YYDKDF (reference sequence). CDR3 nucleotide sequence: TGTGCCACCAAGAACCGGGACTACTCAAACAATGAGCAGTTCTTC. Protein product: CATKNRDYSNNEQFF.

This clonotype showed up many times. This chain connects TRBV11-2 to TRBJ2-3; no firm D call. The ends were cut back, 1 base at V and 3 bases at J, with 14 bases in the middle. This CDR3 contains 16 residues. Germline V gives CDR1 SGHAT, CDR2 FQNNGV. The CDR3 DNA sequence: TGTGCCAGCAGCTTAGTCCCCGCCGCCTATACAGATACGCAGTATTTT. Translation: CASSLVPAAYTDTQYF.

This chain uses TRBV20-1 with TRBJ1-4; possible D gene TRBD1, 6 bases. The CDR3 spans 17 residues. The germline gives CDR1 DFQATT, CDR2 SNEGSKA (reference sequence). Trimming removed 0 bases from V and 0 bases from J, with 14 bases in between. This chain's CDR3 is CSARDHRRGPTNEKLFF. The CDR3 DNA is TGCAGTGCTAGAGATCACCGCCGGGGGCCAACTAATGAAAAACTGTTTTTT.

This clonotype was detected a few times. The junction differs from germline at one of its ends, possibly a read error. The J gene is TRBJ2-1, the V gene TRBV5-1, with D possibly matching TRBD2 (6 bases). Germline-derived CDR1 and CDR2 are SGHRS and YFSETQ. This CDR3 has 14 amino acids. DNA of the CDR3: TGCGCCAGCAGCTTGGTCCTAGCGAACAATGAGCAGCTCTTC. Translating gives CASSLVLANNEQLF.

This clonotype was seen at least ten times. The chain links TRBV5-1 to TRBJ1-3; no clear D gene. Germline V CDR1 and CDR2: SGHRS, YFSETQ. This CDR3 comprises 15 residues. Trimming took 3 bases from V and 0 from J, leaving 10 bases between them. CDR3: CASSSDGTSGNTIYF. CDR3 DNA sequence: TGCGCCAGCAGCTCGGACGGTACCTCTGGAAACACCATATATTTT.

The table lists this clonotype with many counts. The rearrangement links TRBV28 to TRBJ2-6; D possibly corresponds to TRBD1 (6 bases). Trimming removed 5 bases at V and 1 base at J, with 18 bases between. The germline gives CDR1 MDHEN, CDR2 SYDVKM. CDR3 size: 18 residues. CDR3 loop: CASSRDNAFLSGANVLTF. CDR3 nucleotide sequence: TGTGCCAGCAGTAGGGACAACGCGTTCTTGTCTGGGGCCAACGTCCTGACTTTC.

V is TRBV24-1 and J is TRBJ2-3; no clear D. Germline V gives CDR1 KGHDR, CDR2 SFDVKD. CDR3 length equals 14 residues. Trimming cost V 1 base and J 8 bases, with 12 bases left between them. The chain's CDR3 is CATSDLTAPGTQYF. In DNA, the CDR3 is TGTGCCACCAGTGATTTAACAGCGCCCGGTACGCAGTATTTT.

This clonotype was observed a handful of times. The chain combines TRBV7-2 with TRBJ2-3; 10 positions agree with TRBD2. CDR1 is SGHTA, CDR2 FQGNSA, per germline. V was clipped by 3 bases and J by 4 bases; unmatched bases: 13. CDR3 length: 18 amino acids. CDR3 nucleotide sequence: TGTGCCAGCAGCTTCGGGGCTAGCGGGAGCAGTTGGGCAGATACGCAGTATTTT. It is translated as CASSFGASGSSWADTQYF.

The chain combines TRBV11-2 with TRBJ2-5, with D maybe TRBD1 (6 bases). CDR1 is SGHAT and CDR2 is FQNNGV in the germline V gene. The length of the CDR3 is 15 residues. With 1 base removed from V and 2 bases from J, the gap between germline ends came to 11 bases. The CDR3 sequence is CASSLGMRGQETQYF. The CDR3 DNA sequence: TGTGCCAGCAGCTTAGGGATGAGGGGGCAAGAGACCCAGTACTTC.

V and J are TRBV29-1 and TRBJ2-3; tentatively, D is TRBD1 or TRBD2 (5 bases each). The length of the CDR3 is 16 residues. The V end lost 7 bases, the J end lost 5 bases, and 25 bases lay between the germline ends. Looked up from germline, CDR1 is SQVTM and CDR2 is ANQGSEA. CDR3 sequence reads: CSEKGRQGVSQDTQYF. DNA for the CDR3: TGCAGCGAAAAAGGCCGGCAGGGAGTATCACAAGATACGCAGTATTTT.

The chain combines TRBV10-3 with TRBJ1-1, with D uncertain. V lost 10 bases and J 3 bases, leaving 15 bases between the germline ends. This CDR3 has 13 residues. The germline gives CDR1 ENHRY, CDR2 SYGVKD. The CDR3 DNA is TGTGCCACCCGCGGGCAGCAAGACACTGAAGCTTTCTTT. Encoded protein: CATRGQQDTEAFF.

There are a few counts of this clonotype. DNA for the CDR3: TGTGCCAGCAGCGTAGACCCGGGAGCGGCCGGGGAGCTGTTTTTT. It translates to CASSVDPGAAGELFF. This chain joins TRBV9 and TRBJ2-2, with D possibly matching TRBD2 (6 bases). With 0 bases removed from V and 6 bases from J, the gap between germline ends came to 12 bases. Germline CDR1 SGDLS, CDR2 YYNGEE. This CDR3 has 15 residues.

The chain couples TRBV15 to TRBJ1-4; 7 nucleotides line up with TRBD1. CDR1 is LNHNV and CDR2 is YYDKDF in the germline V gene (reference sequence). V shed 3 bases and J 7 bases; nucleotides not matched to a gene: 8. This CDR3 is built from 15 residues. DNA of the CDR3: TGTGCCACCAGCAGGGACACAGGGGATGGTGAAAAACTGTTTTTT. Residues: CATSRDTGDGEKLFF.

This clonotype was seen at least ten times. The gene calls are TRBV7-2 and TRBJ1-5; 7 nucleotides line up with TRBD1. This CDR3 contains 14 residues. Germline V CDR1 and CDR2: SGHTA, FQGNSA. The ends lost 5 bases at V and 7 bases at J; junction bases unmatched: 8. The CDR3 DNA sequence: TGTGCCAGCAGCCACACAGGGGTTGGGCAGCCCCAGCATTTT. This sequence encodes CASSHTGVGQPQHF.

The chain carries TRBV6-2 or TRBV6-3 and TRBJ1-1; a possible D gene is TRBD1 (5 bases). Germline-derived CDR1 and CDR2 are MNHEY and SVGEGT. V gave up 7 bases and J gave up 4 bases, with 25 bases separating them. This CDR3 comprises 17 residues. For the CDR3, the DNA is TGTGCCAGCACCGAAAGACTTCAGGGTTTACGGACCACTGAAGCTTTCTTT. Protein product: CASTERLQGLRTTEAFF.

Here the CDR3 reads CAAGLADNEQFF. The CDR3 nucleotides are TGTGCCGCCGGACTAGCGGACAATGAGCAGTTCTTC. The chain recombines TRBV10-3 with TRBJ2-1; 10 positions agree with TRBD2. Per germline, CDR1 ENHRY and CDR2 SYGVKD. This CDR3 comprises 12 residues. V lost 11 bases to trimming and J lost 5 bases; unmatched junction nucleotides: 3.